The clone carrying this T cell receptor beta chain was detected only a few times. This CDR3 contains 14 residues. Germline CDR1 is SGHKS and CDR2 is YYEKEE (reference sequence). With 4 bases removed from V and 5 bases from J, the gap between germline ends came to 15 bases. The entry originates in a study of cytomegalovirus exposure and HLA in healthy donors. The PCR contained 60 Vbeta and 13 Jbeta primers. Some clones are missing from TCRdb's copy, which holds only in-frame ones; the method was immunoSEQ multiplex PCR. The sample shows some 270,000 clones, about 90% of them seen only once. The chain carries TRBV5-5 and TRBJ1-1; D may be TRBD1 (6 bases). The source material was PBMCs. The TCR was taken from a girl aged 2 to 9 in good health and CMV-seronegative. DNA for the CDR3: TGTGCCAGCAGCCGTCAGGGGCCAGGGACTGAAGCTTTCTTT. Its translation: CASSRQGPGTEAFF.